The 15 T cell receptor beta chains below all came from one sample that was sequenced in a study of blood T cell repertoires in COVID-19. Clones were sequenced by immunoSEQ multiplex PCR, and TCRdb holds only the in-frame ones, with some missing. Of 150,000 to 250,000 clones listed, roughly four fifths were seen once; the top ten hold approximately 7.9%. The sequenced sample consisted of PBMCs or T cells enriched from blood (not recorded which). The receptors were sampled from a middle-aged man who had recovered from COVID-19.

This chain's CDR3 is CASSSAGYPTSNYGYTF. For the CDR3, the DNA is TGTGCCAGCAGTTCGGCAGGATACCCCACATCTAACTATGGCTACACCTTC. The chain links TRBV27 to TRBJ1-2; D gene ambiguous. Trimming took off 4 bases at V and 0 bases at J, with 18 bases between the two ends. The CDR3 consists of 17 residues. CDR1 is MNHEY, CDR2 SMNVEV, per germline (reference sequence).

V and J are TRBV18 and TRBJ2-5; 7 bases align to TRBD1. V dropped 4 bases and J dropped 2; count of bases not matched to a gene: 4. The CDR3 sequence is 14 residues long. The germline CDR1 and CDR2 sequences are KGHSH and LQKENI. The CDR3: CASSQRQGQETQYF. DNA of the CDR3: TGTGCCAGCTCACAAAGACAGGGTCAAGAGACCCAGTACTTC.

The chain couples TRBV19 to TRBJ2-5, with 7 bases fitting TRBD1. CDR3 length: 16 residues. Germline-derived CDR1 and CDR2 are LNHDA and SQIVND (reference sequence). J gave up 2 bases and V 4 bases, and 10 bases lay outside the gene matches. The CDR3 is CASSTTGVEVQETQYF. In nucleotides, the CDR3 is TGTGCCAGTAGTACCACAGGGGTGGAGGTACAAGAGACCCAGTACTTC.

The V gene is TRBV28, the J gene TRBJ2-1; D may be TRBD2 (5 bases). The CDR3 sequence is 12 residues long. V was shortened by 2 bases and J by 9 bases, with 8 bases between the two germline ends. Germline CDR1 and CDR2: MDHEN and SYDVKM. CDR3 protein: CASSLMAGEQFF. The CDR3 DNA sequence: TGTGCCAGCAGTTTAATGGCGGGTGAGCAGTTCTTC.

The chain is built from TRBV19 and TRBJ2-5, with 9 bases identical to TRBD1. CDR3 length: 16 amino acids. Germline values: CDR1 LNHDA, CDR2 SQIVND (reference sequence). The J segment lost 4 bases and the V segment lost 4 bases, leaving 10 bases of the junction unmatched. CDR3 sequence: CASSKDPGTGRETQYF. Here the CDR3 DNA reads TGTGCCAGTAGTAAAGACCCCGGGACAGGGCGAGAGACCCAGTACTTC.

This chain links TRBV19 with TRBJ2-3, with D possibly TRBD2 on 6 matching bases. Germline V lookup: CDR1 LNHDA, CDR2 SQIVND (reference sequence). V was cut by 6 bases and J by 2 bases, with 15 bases left in between. CDR3 length: 15 amino acids. CDR3 protein: CASRRGGGYTDTQYF. Here the CDR3 DNA reads TGTGCCAGTAGGCGAGGTGGGGGGTACACAGATACGCAGTATTTT.

This sequence joins TRBV4-1 and TRBJ2-2, with a possible D match to TRBD1 (5 bases). V lost 5 bases and J 6 bases, leaving 7 bases between the germline ends. The germline V gene encodes CDR1 MGHRA and CDR2 YSYEKL. The CDR3 covers 12 residues. CDR3 region: CASSTGAGELFF. In nucleotides, the CDR3 is TGCGCCAGCAGCACAGGTGCCGGGGAGCTGTTTTTT.

The chain is built from TRBV5-1 and TRBJ1-2; the D is unclear. Germline loops: CDR1 SGHRS, CDR2 YFSETQ. Trimming took 2 bases from V and 5 from J, leaving 10 bases between them. The CDR3 totals 13 residues. The CDR3 DNA is TGCGCCAGCAGCTTTGGTCCTACTTATGGCTACACCTTC. Residues: CASSFGPTYGYTF.

This sequence joins TRBV20-1 and TRBJ2-3, with D perhaps TRBD1 (5 bases). Trimming took 3 bases from V and 2 from J, leaving 12 bases between them. Germline V gives CDR1 DFQATT, CDR2 SNEGSKA (reference sequence). The CDR3 is made up of 14 amino acids. CDR3 loop: CSASSGSNTDTQYF. In DNA, the CDR3 is TGCAGTGCTAGTTCAGGGTCAAACACAGATACGCAGTATTTT.

This chain connects TRBV4-2 to TRBJ2-7; D might be TRBD1 (6 bases). The V end lost 3 bases, the J end lost 2 bases, and 11 bases lay between the germline ends. Germline V gene sequence: CDR1 LGHNA, CDR2 YNFKEQ. The CDR3 sequence is 14 residues long. The CDR3 DNA reads as TGTGCCAGCAGCCAGGGGGCAGGAACCTACGAGCAGTACTTC. This translates into CASSQGAGTYEQYF.

V usage is TRBV12-3 or TRBV12-4 and J usage is TRBJ1-4; D perhaps matches TRBD1 (5 bases). This CDR3 is 13 amino acids long. The ends were cut back, 5 bases at V and 5 bases at J, with 9 bases in the middle. The CDR3 spells CASSPRQNEKLFF. The CDR3 DNA reads TGTGCCAGCAGTCCAAGACAGAATGAAAAACTGTTTTTT.

This clone occurred once. This chain uses TRBV6-5 with TRBJ1-6; possibly TRBD1 for D (5 bases). The CDR3 length is 15 residues. Germline-derived CDR1 and CDR2 are MNHEY and SVGAGI. V was cut by 0 bases and J by 9 bases, with 12 bases left in between. DNA for the CDR3: TGTGCCAGCAGTTACTCCTCAGGGTTAAGTTCACCCCTCCACTTT. Protein sequence: CASSYSSGLSSPLHF.

The chain is built from TRBV2 and TRBJ1-6; weak D call: TRBD1 (6 bases). This CDR3 contains 14 residues. The ends were cut back, 5 bases at V and 7 bases at J, with 12 bases in the middle. Germline V gene data show CDR1 as SNHLY and CDR2 as FYNNEI. CDR3 loop: CASSPQGWNSPLHF. CDR3 sequence (DNA): TGTGCCAGCAGTCCCCAGGGGTGGAATTCACCCCTCCACTTT. The whole variable domain, filled in from reference TRBV2 and TRBJ1-6, reads EPEVTQTPSHQVTQMGQEVILRCVPISNHLYFYWYRQILGQKVEFLVSFYNNEISEKSEIFDDQFSVERPDGSNFTLKIRSTKLEDSAMYFCASSPQGWNSPLHFGNGTRLTVT.

The chain joins TRBV7-9 to TRBJ1-2; the D gene is possibly TRBD1 (5 bases). CDR3 length equals 12 residues. V was pared by 2 bases and J by 7 bases, with 8 bases between. Germline V lookup: CDR1 SEHNR, CDR2 FQNEAQ (reference sequence). The CDR3 coding sequence is TGTGCCAGCAGCTTACAAGGGGCTGGCTACACCTTC. Amino acids: CASSLQGAGYTF.

This chain uses TRBV6-1 with TRBJ1-1; maybe TRBD1 (6 bases). CDR3 length: 15 residues. V gave up 5 bases and J gave up 2 bases, with 15 bases separating them. CDR1 MNHNS and CDR2 SASEGT come from the germline V gene. CDR3 loop: CASSRPGQVNTEAFF. The CDR3 nucleotides read TGTGCCAGCAGTAGACCGGGACAAGTAAACACTGAAGCTTTCTTT.